This TCR beta chain was identified in a study of blood T cell repertoires in COVID-19. Study information: Samples of COVID-19 (acute and convalescent) were obtained from the United States, Italy and Spain. In each case, the material was cDNA or gDNA derived from T cells, B-cell-depleted T cells, or PBMCs.

The CDR3 contains 11 residues. Germline V lookup: CDR1 DFQATT, CDR2 SNEGSKA (reference sequence). The germline V and J ends were trimmed by 2 bases and 11 bases, with 12 bases remaining between them. Source study methods: Using reference gene primer amplification, nucleated cell counts were estimated. TCRdb's table, derived via immunoSEQ multiplex PCR, lists solely in-frame clones and lacks some. The V and J calls and clone size come from that table; D and trimming were worked out from the DNA. This table holds roughly 260,000 clones, approximately 85% found once. This receptor was identified in a woman aged 70 to 79 with acute or convalescent COVID-19. The chain joins TRBV20-1 to TRBJ1-1; no reliable D call. The specimen was peripheral blood. CDR3 nucleotides: TGCAGTGCTAGAAACAACCCGGAGGCTTTCTTT. This gives the protein CSARNNPEAFF.